The 2 T cell receptor beta chains below come from one sample, sequenced in a study of blood T cell repertoires in COVID-19. Method: immunoSEQ multiplex PCR; TCRdb's copy keeps in-frame clones and lacks some. The sample contains roughly 35,000 clones, about 72% of which appear only once. The source material was peripheral blood. Every receptor here comes from a woman in her sixties with acute or convalescent COVID-19.

In its sample, this clone was seen a few times. The chain links TRBV10-2 to TRBJ1-2, with 8 nucleotides matching TRBD1. The CDR3 contains 14 residues. Germline CDR1 is WSHSY and CDR2 is SAAADI. With V trimmed by 7 bases and J by 4 bases, 8 bases remained unmatched. The CDR3 DNA follows: TGCGCCAGCACCCAGGACAGGGAGATCTATGGCTACACCTTC. It specifies CASTQDREIYGYTF.

CDR3 in DNA: TGCGCCAGAACCGCCAGTGACGTCCTGACTTTC. Translated, it gives CARTASDVLTF. The chain carries TRBV10-1 and TRBJ2-6; D is ambiguous. This CDR3 has 11 amino acids. Germline V lookup: CDR1 WNHNN, CDR2 SYGVQD (reference sequence). With 9 bases removed from V and 11 bases from J, the gap between germline ends came to 11 bases.